This T cell receptor beta chain was sequenced for a study of shared clonotypes between healthy human individuals. Study at large: Three plates each covered CD4 naive and memory; CD8 naive two, CD8 memory one.

The repertoire was sequenced with immunoSEQ multiplex PCR; TCRdb's copy has only in-frame clones and lacks some. The sample carries around 700,000 clones, around 73% recorded once. Trimming removed 6 bases from V and 7 bases from J, with 13 bases in between. The CDR3 sequence is 13 residues long. CDR1 LNHNV and CDR2 YYDKDF come from the germline V gene (reference sequence). Sequencing was carried out using memory CD4+ T cells sorted from blood. Subset denoted: CD45RA-negative fraction. This sequence joins TRBV15 and TRBJ1-5; a possible D gene is TRBD1 (6 bases). This clonotype was obtained from a woman in her 30s in good health. The CDR3 DNA reads TGTGCCACCAGACAGGCAGGGGAGCAGCCCCAGCATTTT. It translates to CATRQAGEQPQHF.